These 18 T cell receptor beta chains originate from one sample sequenced in a study of blood T cell repertoires in COVID-19. Repertoires were generated with immunoSEQ multiplex PCR, while TCRdb's copy carries only in-frame clones and drops some. The sample records roughly 250,000 clones, about 80% being singletons. Sequencing was done on a sample of peripheral blood. These TCRs come from a human donor in a cohort sampled during active COVID-19.

The CDR3, as DNA: TGCGCCAGCAGCTTGGTGTCAGGGGGTCAATTGGAGCAGTACTTC. Translated: CASSLVSGGQLEQYF. The chain employs TRBV5-1 and TRBJ2-7, with 7 nucleotides matching TRBD1. This CDR3 contains 15 residues. Losses at the gene ends were 0 bases for V and 7 bases for J; bases not matched to a gene: 10. Germline V gene data show CDR1 as SGHRS and CDR2 as YFSETQ.

This clone has a count of ten or more. V and J are TRBV6-1 and TRBJ2-4; perhaps TRBD2 as D (7 bases). Germline V gene data show CDR1 as MNHNS and CDR2 as SASEGT. The CDR3 totals 18 residues. The V end lost 4 bases, the J end lost 0 bases, and 19 bases lay between the germline ends. CDR3: CASSGGGGDGLAKNIQYF. The CDR3 DNA reads as TGTGCCAGCAGTGGGGGAGGGGGGGACGGACTAGCCAAAAACATTCAGTACTTC.

This clone occurred once. The gene calls are TRBV28 and TRBJ1-2, with D possibly matching TRBD1 (6 bases). Trimming took off 2 bases at V and 3 bases at J, with 19 bases between the two ends. The germline V gene has CDR1 MDHEN and CDR2 SYDVKM. This CDR3 contains 17 residues. The CDR3 region is CASSLLPRTANYYGYTF. CDR3 nucleotides: TGTGCCAGCAGTTTACTGCCCCGGACAGCGAACTACTATGGCTACACCTTC.

The CDR3 sequence is CASSIGKGLADDTDTQYF. CDR3 in DNA: TGTGCCAGTAGTATAGGAAAAGGACTAGCGGACGACACAGATACGCAGTATTTT. The genes are TRBV19 and TRBJ2-3; 10 nucleotides agree with TRBD2. V gave up 1 base and J gave up 2 bases; unmatched junction bases: 9. CDR1 is LNHDA, CDR2 SQIVND, per germline (reference sequence). This CDR3 has 18 residues. The whole variable domain, remainder taken from reference TRBV19 and TRBJ2-3, is DGGITQSPKYLFRKEGQNVTLSCEQNLNHDAMYWYRQDPGQGLRLIYYSQIVNDFQKGDIAEGYSVSREKKESFPLTVTSAQKNPTAFYLCASSIGKGLADDTDTQYFGPGTRLTVL.

The rearrangement uses TRBV3-1 (or the pseudogene TRBV3-2) and TRBJ2-3, with D uncertain. Germline V gives CDR1 LGHDT, CDR2 YNNKEL (reference sequence). The CDR3 length is 11 residues. V was clipped by 1 base and J by 8 bases, with 4 bases between them. The CDR3 DNA reads as TGTGCCAGCAGCCAAGCTAGTACGCAGTATTTT. Protein product: CASSQASTQYF.

This chain joins TRBV2 and TRBJ2-1, with D possibly matching TRBD1 (6 bases). Trimming took 6 bases from V and 9 from J, leaving 18 bases between them. Germline values: CDR1 SNHLY, CDR2 FYNNEI. This CDR3 region has 14 residues. CDR3 sequence (DNA): TGTGCCAGCAGGTCCTCGGGACAATTGCGTGAGCAGTTCTTC. Residues: CASRSSGQLREQFF.

This chain's CDR3 is CASSPGQGLNSPLHF. The CDR3 DNA is TGCGCCAGCAGCCCGGGACAGGGCCTTAATTCACCCCTCCACTTT. The chain links TRBV5-1 to TRBJ1-6, with 9 bases aligning to TRBD1. The length of the CDR3 is 15 residues. J lost 6 bases, V lost 4 bases, and 5 bases had no gene match. Germline V gene lookup returns CDR1 SGHRS and CDR2 YFSETQ.

This chain connects TRBV19 to TRBJ1-5, with 7 bases that match TRBD1. Germline trimming cut 5 bases from V and 4 bases from J; bases unmatched to any gene: 14. Germline loops: CDR1 LNHDA, CDR2 SQIVND (reference sequence). The CDR3 contains 17 residues. The CDR3 protein is CASSSPWTGTPNQPQHF. The DNA for the CDR3 is TGTGCCAGTAGTTCCCCCTGGACAGGCACCCCAAATCAGCCCCAGCATTTT. The variable domain in full, completed from reference TRBV19 and TRBJ1-5, reads DGGITQSPKYLFRKEGQNVTLSCEQNLNHDAMYWYRQDPGQGLRLIYYSQIVNDFQKGDIAEGYSVSREKKESFPLTVTSAQKNPTAFYLCASSSPWTGTPNQPQHFGDGTRLSIL.

The V gene is TRBV5-6, the J gene TRBJ2-7; D is possibly TRBD1 (6 bases). Germline CDR1 SGHDT, CDR2 YYEEEE. Trimming took off 0 bases at V and 3 bases at J, with 13 bases between the two ends. This CDR3 comprises 15 residues. This CDR3 is CASSLAGTLNYEQYF. In nucleotides, the CDR3 is TGTGCCAGCAGCTTGGCCGGGACACTAAACTACGAGCAGTACTTC.

This clone has only one observation. This chain connects TRBV6-2 or TRBV6-3 to TRBJ1-3; possible D gene TRBD1, 5 bases. V lost 2 bases and J lost 3, with 14 bases in between. This CDR3 comprises 16 residues. CDR1 and CDR2 from the germline V gene are MNHEY and SVGEGT. In DNA, the CDR3 is TGTGCCAGCAGTTACGCCGACAGAATCCTTGGAAACACCATATATTTT. Encoded protein: CASSYADRILGNTIYF.

This clone was seen once. The chain has TRBV4-1 and TRBJ2-1; D is ambiguous. This CDR3 has 13 residues. V was cut by 0 bases and J by 8 bases, with 8 bases left in between. Germline V gene sequence: CDR1 MGHRA, CDR2 YSYEKL. CDR3 protein: CASSQENRDEQFF. DNA for the CDR3: TGCGCCAGCAGCCAAGAAAATCGCGATGAGCAGTTCTTC.

The genes are TRBV9 and TRBJ2-5, with TRBD2 identical over 11 bases. The CDR3 extends over 15 amino acids. J was trimmed by 5 bases and V by 4 bases; bases with no gene match: 7. Germline V CDR1 and CDR2: SGDLS, YYNGEE. This chain's CDR3 is CASSTSGSSAETQYF. CDR3 DNA sequence: TGTGCCAGCAGCACTAGCGGGAGTTCGGCGGAGACCCAGTACTTC.

The chain is built from TRBV5-4 and TRBJ2-7; 7 nucleotides match TRBD1. After removal of 3 bases from V and 2 bases from J, the junction contained 11 bases not matched to a gene. The length of the CDR3 is 16 residues. Per the germline V gene, CDR1 is SGHNT and CDR2 is YYREEE (reference sequence). CDR3 coding DNA: TGTGCCAGCAGCTCCGATACAGGGGCGACAGCCTACGAGCAGTACTTC. The encoded protein is CASSSDTGATAYEQYF.

This chain joins TRBV3-1 (or the pseudogene TRBV3-2) and TRBJ2-7; 7 bases map to TRBD1. The CDR3 sequence is 13 residues long. V was pared by 8 bases and J by 3 bases, with 7 bases of the junction left unmatched. CDR1 and CDR2 (germline): LGHDT, YNNKEL (reference sequence). The CDR3 spells CASGRQGGYEQYF. The CDR3 DNA sequence: TGTGCCAGCGGTCGACAGGGTGGCTACGAGCAGTACTTC.

This clone was recorded at least ten times. The chain carries TRBV5-4 and TRBJ2-1, with D perhaps matching TRBD2 (5 bases). The ends were cut back, 0 bases at V and 8 bases at J, with 12 bases in the middle. From germline, CDR1 is SGHNT and CDR2 YYREEE (reference sequence). The CDR3 runs 14 residues. The CDR3 DNA reads TGTGCCAGCAGCTTGGTGGCGGGCAGTCATGAGCAGTTCTTC. It codes for CASSLVAGSHEQFF.

The chain uses TRBV10-1 and TRBJ2-5; 12 bases agree with TRBD2. Germline values: CDR1 WNHNN, CDR2 SYGVQD (reference sequence). The CDR3 runs 17 residues. With 8 bases clipped from V and 5 bases from J, the junction kept 15 bases outside the gene matches. CDR3 residues: CASAPLAGGPSTETQYF. The CDR3 DNA sequence: TGCGCCAGCGCCCCGCTAGCGGGGGGGCCAAGTACTGAGACCCAGTACTTC.

The CDR3 loop is CASSQDGDNEVGYTF. Written as DNA, the CDR3 is TGTGCCAGCAGCCAAGATGGGGACAACGAAGTTGGCTACACCTTC. V usage is TRBV14 and J usage is TRBJ1-2, with D possibly being TRBD1 (6 bases). V lost 0 bases to trimming and J lost 7 bases, with 15 bases between them. This CDR3 region has 15 residues. From germline, CDR1 is SGHDN and CDR2 FVKESK.

The chain recombines TRBV10-1 with TRBJ1-6, with 8 bases lining up with TRBD1. V trimming: 8 bases; J trimming: 4 bases; junction bases outside the gene matches: 7. The CDR3 runs 15 residues. Germline V lookup: CDR1 WNHNN, CDR2 SYGVQD (reference sequence). The CDR3 sequence is CASRMDRDYNSPLHF. The CDR3 DNA is TGCGCCAGCCGAATGGACAGGGATTATAATTCACCCCTCCACTTT.